These T cell receptor beta chains were read from a single sample in a study of OX40 agonist ivuxolimab in advanced cancers. Profiling relied on immunoSEQ multiplex PCR, and the TCRdb table lists in-frame clones only, not all of them. The table shows 12,000 or so clones, with around 84% occurring only once. Source: CD4+ or CD8+ T cells sorted from blood, taken in a trial of the OX40 agonist ivuxolimab. These receptors came from an adult with an advanced solid tumor such as melanoma, head and neck, liver or kidney cancer. Both conserved end residues are part of each CDR3. The D gene is left open where the match is weak. Clone size is not always given. Where it is, it says once, few, many or a class for expanded clones.

TRBV9	.	TRBJ2-3	.	TGTGCCAGCAGCGAGGCGCCGACAGATACGCAGTATTTT	CASSEAPTDTQYF
TRBV5-1	.	TRBJ2-7	TRBD2	TGCGCCAGCAGCTTGACTAGCGGGGGTTCCTACGAGCAGTACTTC	CASSLTSGGSYEQYF
TRBV4-1	.	TRBJ1-2	.	TGCGCCAGCAGCCAAGGCGCAGGGAACGTCGACACCTTC	CASSQGAGNVDTF
TRBV11-2	.	TRBJ1-4	.	TGTGCCAGCAGCTTAGATACCGGAGGGTACGGAGAAAAACTGTTTTTT	CASSLDTGGYGEKLFF
TRBV27	.	TRBJ1-5	.	TGTCCTAGACAGACTGACCGCAATCAGCCCCAGCATTTT	CPRQTDRNQPQHF
TRBV5-6	.	TRBJ1-1	.	TGTGCCAGCAGCTTGGTTGGGTACACTGAAGCTTTCTTT	CASSLVGYTEAFF
TRBV5-1	.	TRBJ2-3	TRBD2	TGCGCCAGCGACCCGGGACTAAGCACAGATACGCAGTATTTT	CASDPGLSTDTQYF
TRBV6-1	.	TRBJ2-5	.	TGTGCCAGCAGTGAAGGCGTAGGCGCGTGGGGCCAGTACTTC	CASSEGVGAWGQYF
TRBV13	.	TRBJ2-7	.	TGTGCCAGCAGCTTAAGGGGTGAGGTCTCCTACGAGCAGTACTTC	CASSLRGEVSYEQYF
TRBV9	.	TRBJ1-5	.	TGTGCCAGCAGCCCCGACGGAAATCAGCCCCAGCATTTT	CASSPDGNQPQHF
TRBV15	.	TRBJ2-7	.	TGTGCCACCATGTCGAACAGGCTAGACTCCTACGAGCAGTACTTC	CATMSNRLDSYEQYF
TRBV7-9	.	TRBJ1-2	.	TGTGCCAGCAGCCCCCCGGGGGGAACAAACTATGGCTACACCTTC	CASSPPGGTNYGYTF
TRBV7-9	.	TRBJ2-7	TRBD1	TGTGCCAGCAGCTCCCGGGACAGGGGAACTTGGGAGCAGTACTTC	CASSSRDRGTWEQYF
TRBV12-5	.	TRBJ2-2	.	TGTGCTAGTGGTTTAGGCCAGGGGGGCACCGGGGAGCTGTTTTTT	CASGLGQGGTGELFF
TRBV7-9	once	TRBJ2-5	.	TGTGCCAGCAGCCCCGAGGTCGACAGGCGAGAGACCCAGTACTTC	CASSPEVDRRETQYF
TRBV5-5	.	TRBJ1-1	.	TGTGCCAGCAGCTTGTTCTTAGACAGCCGTGAAGCTTTCTTT	CASSLFLDSREAFF
TRBV9	.	TRBJ2-7	.	TGTGCCAGCTCAGGGGGGGCTTCCTACGAGCAGTACTTC	CASSGGASYEQYF
TRBV28	.	TRBJ1-2	.	TGTGCCAGCAGCGCCGATGGTGGGGGCTACACCTTC	CASSADGGGYTF
TRBV14	.	TRBJ2-7	.	TGTGCCAGCAGCCAGCAGTTGAACGAGCAGTACTTC	CASSQQLNEQYF
TRBV21-1	hyperexpanded	TRBJ2-5	.	TGTGCCAGCAGCACCTGGGACAGGGCGGGGGAGACCCAGTACTTC	CASSTWDRAGETQYF
TRBV4-3	.	TRBJ2-7	.	TGCGCCAGCAGCCAAGTTGTGGGGAACTACGAGCAGTACTTC	CASSQVVGNYEQYF
TRBV7-9	.	TRBJ2-1	.	TGTGCCAGCAGCGGACCAGCAAATGAGCAGTTCTTC	CASSGPANEQFF
TRBV5-3	.	TRBJ1-3	.	TGTGCCAGAAGCGTCCGTCGGGGACTCTCTGGAAACACCATATATTTT	CARSVRRGLSGNTIYF
TRBV15	.	TRBJ2-5	TRBD1	TGTGCCACCAGCCCAAGACAGGGCAACCAAGAGACCCAGTACTTC	CATSPRQGNQETQYF